These 15 T cell receptor beta chains came from one sample sequenced in a study of identifying expanded T cells in peripheral blood. Sequencing used immunoSEQ multiplex PCR; TCRdb keeps in-frame clones, though not all of them. The data show over 90,000 clones, about 87% seen once. Sequenced: blood. These receptors were taken from a person aged 18 to 70 in good health.

This sequence joins TRBV11-2 and TRBJ2-2, with D possibly called TRBD1 or TRBD2 (5 bases each). The ends were cut back, 4 bases at V and 3 bases at J, with 12 bases in the middle. The CDR3 is 15 amino acids. Germline V CDR1 and CDR2: SGHAT, FQNNGV. CDR3 sequence: CASSSTGTYTGELFF. In DNA form, the CDR3 reads TGTGCCAGCAGCTCTACCGGGACGTACACCGGGGAGCTGTTTTTT.

This clone was seen only a few times. DNA of the CDR3: TGTGCCAGCAGTTACTCGTTGGGAAACGAGCAGTACTTC. Its translation is CASSYSLGNEQYF. This chain connects TRBV6-5 to TRBJ2-7; D remains unclear. CDR1 is MNHEY, CDR2 SVGAGI, per germline. The V end was cut by 0 bases, the J end by 5 bases, with 8 bases between. The CDR3 has 13 amino acids.

This chain connects TRBV6-6 to TRBJ1-6, with D tentatively TRBD1 (6 bases). The length of the CDR3 is 14 residues. The ends were cut back, 6 bases at V and 6 bases at J, with 12 bases in the middle. Germline lookup yields CDR1 MNHNY and CDR2 SVGAGI (reference sequence). The CDR3 protein is CASSDGRGNSPLHF. CDR3 DNA sequence: TGTGCCAGCAGCGATGGCAGGGGTAATTCACCCCTCCACTTT.

This rearrangement joins TRBV5-4 to TRBJ2-7, with TRBD2 matching 13 bases. Germline V gives CDR1 SGHNT, CDR2 YYREEE (reference sequence). The CDR3 is 15 residues long. V shed 4 bases and J 2 bases; nucleotides not matched to a gene: 3. As DNA, the CDR3 is TGTGCCAGCAGCGGGGGACTAGCGGGGCCCTACGAGCAGTACTTC. Amino acids: CASSGGLAGPYEQYF. Full variable domain (outside the CDR3, taken from reference TRBV5-4 and TRBJ2-7): ETGVTQSPTHLIKTRGQQVTLRCSSQSGHNTVSWYQQALGQGPQFIFQYYREEENGRGNFPPRFSGLQFPNYSSELNVNALELDDSALYLCASSGGLAGPYEQYFGPGTRLTVT.

The chain is built from TRBV7-9 and TRBJ2-1, with 7 bases matching TRBD1. Germline-derived CDR1 and CDR2 are SEHNR and FQNEAQ (reference sequence). The CDR3 sequence is 13 residues long. J gave up 7 bases and V 6 bases, and 6 bases lay outside the gene matches. CDR3 sequence reads: CASRDRVGNEQFF. The CDR3, as DNA: TGTGCCAGCAGAGACAGGGTAGGGAATGAGCAGTTCTTC.

The chain combines TRBV9 with TRBJ1-6; D gene uncertain. V lost 3 bases and J 2 bases, leaving 9 bases between the germline ends. Germline V CDR1 and CDR2: SGDLS, YYNGEE. The CDR3 extends over 15 amino acids. CDR3 in DNA: TGTGCCAGCAGCGCCGACGGCCCCTATAATTCACCCCTCCACTTT. Protein product: CASSADGPYNSPLHF.

The rearrangement uses TRBV5-1 and TRBJ2-3, with D possibly matching TRBD1 (6 bases). The germline CDR1 and CDR2 sequences are SGHRS and YFSETQ. The germline V and J ends were trimmed by 5 bases and 2 bases, with 9 bases remaining between them. This CDR3 region has 13 residues. The CDR3 loop reads CASRGGNTDTQYF. DNA of the CDR3: TGCGCCAGCAGAGGGGGAAACACAGATACGCAGTATTTT.

The chain couples TRBV10-3 to TRBJ2-2; no reliable D call. The CDR3 runs to 14 residues. The germline CDR1 and CDR2 sequences are ENHRY and SYGVKD. The germline V and J ends were trimmed by 7 bases and 7 bases, with 16 bases remaining between them. CDR3 DNA sequence: TGTGCCATCACCCCTTTCAGGATCGGCGGGGAGCTGTTTTTT. Its translation is CAITPFRIGGELFF.

The chain is built from TRBV7-3 and TRBJ2-1; 8 nucleotides agree with TRBD2. This CDR3 spans 18 amino acids. V trimming: 2 bases; J trimming: 0 bases; junction bases outside the gene matches: 9. Per the germline V gene, CDR1 is SGHTA and CDR2 is FQGTGA. CDR3 coding DNA: TGTGCCAGCAGCTTAGAGGCGGGGGGCCTAAGCTCCTACAATGAGCAGTTCTTC. Its protein is CASSLEAGGLSSYNEQFF.

The genes are TRBV19 and TRBJ1-5; a possible D gene is TRBD1 (6 bases). The V gene's germline CDR1 is LNHDA and CDR2 SQIVND (reference sequence). V was shortened by 5 bases and J by 3 bases, with 14 bases between the two germline ends. The CDR3 has 15 residues. In nucleotides, the CDR3 is TGTGCCAGTAGTTCATCGGGGGCGGTCAATCAGCCCCAGCATTTT. Its translation: CASSSSGAVNQPQHF.

The chain couples TRBV7-2 to TRBJ2-4; tentative D call: TRBD2 (6 bases). Trimming stripped 3 bases from V and 0 bases from J, with 12 bases between. The V gene's germline CDR1 is SGHTA and CDR2 FQGNSA. The CDR3 has 16 amino acids. The CDR3 coding sequence is TGTGCCAGCAGCTTCCTCGGGGGAACAGCCAAAAACATTCAGTACTTC. It codes for CASSFLGGTAKNIQYF.

The chain combines TRBV12-5 with TRBJ1-2; 8 bases fit TRBD1. The CDR3 sequence is 15 residues long. In germline, CDR1 is LGHNT, CDR2 FRNRAP. Trimming cost V 3 bases and J 7 bases; bases outside gene matches: 10. CDR3 protein: CASGFRTGIDCGYTF. In DNA, the CDR3 is TGTGCTAGTGGTTTTAGGACAGGGATAGATTGTGGCTACACCTTC.

The gene calls are TRBV28 and TRBJ1-5, with D maybe TRBD1 (6 bases). V was clipped by 4 bases and J by 0 bases, with 13 bases between them. The CDR3 is 16 residues long. The germline V gene has CDR1 MDHEN and CDR2 SYDVKM. The CDR3 DNA reads as TGTGCCAGCAGTTCTTATCAGGGGTATAGCAATCAGCCCCAGCATTTT. It specifies CASSSYQGYSNQPQHF.

The chain combines TRBV6-5 with TRBJ1-2; TRBD1 aligns across 7 bases. CDR3 length: 14 residues. V lost 5 bases to trimming and J lost 8 bases; unmatched junction nucleotides: 11. The germline V gene encodes CDR1 MNHEY and CDR2 SVGAGI. Here the CDR3 reads CASSTLTGFGGYTF. CDR3 DNA sequence: TGTGCCAGCAGTACCCTGACAGGGTTCGGGGGCTACACCTTC.

V is TRBV7-3 and J is TRBJ2-3; D gene uncertain. Trimming took off 2 bases at V and 2 bases at J, with 8 bases between the two ends. CDR1 is SGHTA and CDR2 is FQGTGA in the germline V gene. The length of the CDR3 is 14 residues. CDR3 DNA: TGTGCCAGCAGCTTACCCCAAATCACAGATACGCAGTATTTT. Residues: CASSLPQITDTQYF. Based on the CDR3 plus reference TRBV7-3 and TRBJ2-3, the full variable domain is GAGVSQTPSNKVTEKGKYVELRCDPISGHTALYWYRQSLGQGPEFLIYFQGTGAADDSGLPNDRFFAVRPEGSVSTLKIQRTERGDSAVYLCASSLPQITDTQYFGPGTRLTVL.